This T cell receptor (beta chain) comes out of a study of T-cell reconstitution after alpha-beta-depleted transplantation in children. This clonotype was picked up many times. The TCRbeta library was prepared with unique molecular identifiers. TCRdb called the PCR reads again in MiXCR, with one record for every CDR3 protein. The sample contains roughly 220,000 distinct CDR3 sequences, 9.7% of which appear only once. Trimming took off 1 base at V and 9 bases at J, with 7 bases between the two ends. Germline V gives CDR1 SEHNR, CDR2 FQNEAQ (reference sequence). The CDR3 has 12 amino acids. This TCR was sampled from a human donor who donated a stem cell graft to a child with SCID. The chain has TRBV7-9 and TRBJ1-5; unclear D gene. Sequenced here: PBMCs from the stem cell graft donor, sampled from the stem cell graft. In DNA, the CDR3 is TGTGCCAGCAGCTTAGGTGACCGGCCCCAGCATTTT. Its protein product is CASSLGDRPQHF. Combining the CDR3 with reference TRBV7-9 and TRBJ1-5 gives the whole variable domain DTGVSQNPRHKITKRGQNVTFRCDPISEHNRLYWYRQTLGQGPEFLTYFQNEAQLEKSRLLSDRFSAERPKGSFSTLEIQRTEQGDSAMYLCASSLGDRPQHFGDGTRLSIL.